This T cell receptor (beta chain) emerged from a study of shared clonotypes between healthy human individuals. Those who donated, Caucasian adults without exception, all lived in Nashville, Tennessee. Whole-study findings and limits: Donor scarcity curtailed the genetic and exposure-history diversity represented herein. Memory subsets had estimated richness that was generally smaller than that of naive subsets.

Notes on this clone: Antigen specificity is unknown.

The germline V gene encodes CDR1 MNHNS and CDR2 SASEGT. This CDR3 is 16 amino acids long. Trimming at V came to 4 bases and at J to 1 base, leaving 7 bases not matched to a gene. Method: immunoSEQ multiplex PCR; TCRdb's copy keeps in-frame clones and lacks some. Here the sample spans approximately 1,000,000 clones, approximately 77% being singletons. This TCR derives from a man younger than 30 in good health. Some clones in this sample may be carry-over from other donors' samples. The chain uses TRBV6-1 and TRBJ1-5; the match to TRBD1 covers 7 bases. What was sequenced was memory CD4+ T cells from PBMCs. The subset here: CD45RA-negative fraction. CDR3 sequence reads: CASSGRQGYSNQPQHF. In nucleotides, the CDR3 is TGTGCCAGCAGTGGGCGACAGGGATACAGCAATCAGCCCCAGCATTTT.